This TCR beta chain was observed in a study of control samples from healthy donors and cancer patients. TCRdb's copy holds only in-frame clones and misses some; the assay was immunoSEQ multiplex PCR. Of about 94,000 clones detected, over 75% appear once; the ten largest clones hold over 3%. Trimming at V came to 2 bases and at J to 2 bases, leaving 3 bases not matched to a gene. Germline V gives CDR1 MNHNY, CDR2 SVGAGI (reference sequence). The CDR3 length is 15 residues. The clonotype comes from a young woman in good health. The sample was blood. V usage is TRBV6-6 and J usage is TRBJ2-1; the match to TRBD2 covers 7 bases. CDR3 coding DNA: TGTGCCAGCAGTTACGGCGGGACTACCTACAATGAGCAGTTCTTC. Protein product: CASSYGGTTYNEQFF.